This passage covers 32 T cell receptor beta chains from one sample sequenced in a study of T cells in Graves' hyperthyroidism and ophthalmopathy. Amplification targeted TCR beta CDR3 regions from RNA transcripts. Researchers ran a first-round RT-PCR on the TCR CDR3 using the HTBI primer set. A single record per CDR3 protein comes from TCRdb applying MiXCR to the multiplex PCR reads. This table holds nearly 750,000 distinct CDR3 sequences, 30% to 40% found once. Specimen: blood. All receptors come from a woman in her 40s with Graves' hyperthyroidism.

Ten or more counts support this clonotype. CDR3 in DNA: TGTGCCAGCAGCTTAGGGGCTAGCGCCTCCTACGAGCAGTACTTC. Translating it yields CASSLGASASYEQYF. This chain joins TRBV7-2 and TRBJ2-7, with D possibly being TRBD2 (6 bases). Between the trimmed V and J ends, which lost 1 base and 0 bases, there was a span of 10 bases. Germline lookup yields CDR1 SGHTA and CDR2 FQGNSA. The CDR3 loop spans 15 amino acids.

The CDR3 here is CASSPLRGPSYEQYF. CDR3 nucleotides: TGTGCCAGCAGTCCTCTGAGGGGACCTTCCTACGAGCAGTACTTC. The V and J genes are TRBV12-3 or TRBV12-4 and TRBJ2-7, with D possibly called TRBD1 or TRBD2 (5 bases each). The CDR3 totals 15 residues. The V end was cut by 5 bases, the J end by 1 base, with 15 bases between.

This clonotype was seen a handful of times. The genes are TRBV7-9 and TRBJ2-3, with TRBD2 identical over 7 bases. This CDR3 region has 16 residues. Looked up from germline, CDR1 is SEHNR and CDR2 is FQNEAQ (reference sequence). V lost 5 bases to trimming and J lost 1 base; unmatched junction nucleotides: 9. This CDR3 reads CASSKRRGDGTDTQYF. CDR3 DNA: TGTGCCAGCAGCAAACGACGGGGGGATGGCACAGATACGCAGTATTTT.

As concerns this clonotype: This clone may be a read error of a much larger clone one base away. The chain carries TRBV19 and TRBJ2-7, with TRBD1 matching 10 bases. The trim removed 6 bases at V and 9 bases at J, leaving 14 bases unmatched. Germline V gene lookup returns CDR1 LNHDA and CDR2 SQIVND (reference sequence). The CDR3 is 15 amino acids. CDR3 protein: CASSLGTGVQWTQYF. In DNA, the CDR3 is TGTGCCAGTAGCCTAGGGACAGGGGTACAATGGACGCAGTACTTC.

Concerning this clonotype itself: This may stem from a read error, because a much larger clone lies one nucleotide away. The chain couples TRBV7-3 to TRBJ1-2; 8 positions agree with TRBD1. The CDR3 contains 15 residues. Germline V gene lookup returns CDR1 SGHTA and CDR2 FQGTGA. The CDR3 protein is CAGSLTASGTGGYTF. CDR3 DNA sequence: TGTGCCGGCAGCTTAACGGCGTCCGGGACAGGTGGCTACACCTTC.

This clonotype was detected only a few times. V gene TRBV7-9 combines with J gene TRBJ1-2; D call uncertain. The V gene lost 5 bases and the J gene lost 3 bases, with 10 bases spanning the gap. Germline values: CDR1 SEHNR, CDR2 FQNEAQ (reference sequence). The CDR3 is 13 residues long. The CDR3 nucleotides are TGTGCCAGCAGCCGGTCACGGGACTATGGCTACACCTTC. Translated, it gives CASSRSRDYGYTF.

To note about this clonotype: A much more abundant neighbour one base away suggests this may be a read error. The chain uses TRBV5-4 and TRBJ2-5; D might be TRBD1 (6 bases). The V and J ends lost 2 bases and 7 bases respectively, with 18 bases between them. This CDR3 has 15 amino acids. In germline, CDR1 is SGHNT, CDR2 YYREEE (reference sequence). The CDR3 here is CASSFFTGQTSTQYF. CDR3 coding DNA: TGTGCCAGCAGCTTCTTCACCGGACAGACATCGACCCAGTACTTC.

The chain is built from TRBV10-3 and TRBJ2-7; no reliable D call. This CDR3 is 11 amino acids long. The V end was cut by 5 bases, the J end by 3 bases, with 5 bases between. Germline loops: CDR1 ENHRY, CDR2 SYGVKD. The CDR3 sequence is CAISPHYEQYF. In DNA form, the CDR3 reads TGTGCCATCAGTCCCCACTACGAGCAGTACTTC.

Many counts were recorded for this clonotype. The chain links TRBV12-3 or TRBV12-4 to TRBJ1-4; no reliable D call. The CDR3 has 15 residues. V was trimmed by 5 bases and J by 0 bases, leaving 10 bases between them. Here the CDR3 reads CASSPQDATNEKLFF. The CDR3 DNA sequence: TGTGCCAGCAGTCCCCAGGATGCAACTAATGAAAAACTGTTTTTT.

This clonotype was observed a handful of times. The chain has TRBV6-2 or TRBV6-3 and TRBJ2-7, with D perhaps assigned TRBD1 or TRBD2 (5 bases each). The CDR3 has 15 residues. Trimming left V 6 bases short and J 3 bases short, with 18 bases between. From germline, CDR1 is MNHEY and CDR2 SVGEGT. CDR3 in amino acids: CASSGVGHQNYEQYF. CDR3 DNA: TGTGCCAGCAGCGGGGTAGGACACCAGAACTACGAGCAGTACTTC.

This CDR3 reads CSARVLAGLTGELFF. The CDR3 DNA reads TGCAGTGCTAGAGTCCTAGCGGGACTCACCGGGGAGCTGTTTTTT. The chain uses TRBV20-1 and TRBJ2-2, with 9 bases aligning to TRBD2. V lost 1 base, J lost 4 bases, and 4 bases stayed unmatched. CDR3 length: 15 residues. The germline V gene encodes CDR1 DFQATT and CDR2 SNEGSKA (reference sequence).

This sequence joins TRBV20-1 and TRBJ2-5; tentatively, D is TRBD2 (5 bases). The germline CDR1 and CDR2 sequences are DFQATT and SNEGSKA (reference sequence). Trimming pared 6 bases from V and 3 bases from J, leaving 11 bases between. This CDR3 contains 12 residues. The CDR3 reads CSAPSGKETQYF. CDR3 coding DNA: TGCAGTGCCCCCTCGGGGAAAGAGACCCAGTACTTC.

The CDR3 loop reads CASSWRGTSGNTIYF. The CDR3 nucleotides read TGTGCCAGCAGCTGGCGAGGGACCTCTGGAAACACCATATATTTT. The chain carries TRBV7-3 and TRBJ1-3; a weak D match, TRBD1 (5 bases). V was pared by 4 bases and J by 0 bases, with 10 bases between. Germline CDR1 and CDR2: SGHTA and FQGTGA. This CDR3 has 15 amino acids.

This clonotype was seen only a few times. J is TRBJ1-2 and V is TRBV12-3 or TRBV12-4, with D perhaps TRBD1 (6 bases). CDR3 length: 14 amino acids. Trimming shortened V by 6 bases and J by 0 bases, and 11 bases separated the two germline ends. The CDR3, as DNA: TGTGCCAGCAGCGCGGGGGCCTCTAACTATGGCTACACCTTC. This gives the protein CASSAGASNYGYTF.

This clonotype was observed a few times. The chain carries TRBV19 and TRBJ2-7, with D possibly TRBD2 on 5 matching bases. With 8 bases removed from V and 4 bases from J, the gap between germline ends came to 21 bases. This CDR3 contains 15 residues. CDR1 and CDR2 from the germline V gene are LNHDA and SQIVND (reference sequence). The CDR3 coding sequence is TGTGCCAGTGCCCGGGGTACAACAGATTTGTACGAGCAGTACTTC. This translates into CASARGTTDLYEQYF.

The gene calls are TRBV10-3 and TRBJ2-7; a weak D match, TRBD2 (6 bases). This CDR3 spans 14 amino acids. V lost 10 bases and J lost 0, with 16 bases in between. CDR1 ENHRY and CDR2 SYGVKD come from the germline V gene. CDR3 bases: TGTGCCACAACCCGGGACTGGAGCTCCTACGAGCAGTACTTC. It specifies CATTRDWSSYEQYF.

Worth noting for this clonotype: No conserved phenylalanine or tryptophan is present at the end of the CDR3, so a read error is the likely explanation. The chain links TRBV12-3 or TRBV12-4 to TRBJ1-1, with D hard to call. The CDR3 sequence is 11 residues long. Trimming shortened V by 5 bases and J by 8 bases, and 9 bases separated the two germline ends. CDR3 DNA sequence: TGTGCCAGCAGTCTATCAAGGGAAGCTTTCTCT. Translating it yields CASSLSREAFS.

This clonotype was detected many times. This rearrangement joins TRBV20-1 to TRBJ1-1; D perhaps matches TRBD1 (5 bases). The CDR3 has 11 amino acids. The V end lost 3 bases, the J end lost 7 bases, and 9 bases lay between the germline ends. Germline CDR1 reads DFQATT; CDR2 reads SNEGSKA (reference sequence). The CDR3 nucleotides are TGCAGTGCTAGTCAGGGAGTTGAAGCTTTCTTT. The encoded protein is CSASQGVEAFF.

V is TRBV10-3 and J is TRBJ1-2; D ambiguous. Per the germline V gene, CDR1 is ENHRY and CDR2 is SYGVKD. The CDR3 covers 12 residues. Trimming took 10 bases from V and 4 from J, leaving 13 bases between them. The DNA for the CDR3 is TGTGCCAGCACCGGTACCGCCTATGGCTACACCTTC. Residues: CASTGTAYGYTF.

This clonotype was observed at least ten times. The chain joins TRBV11-2 to TRBJ2-7; perhaps TRBD2 as D (7 bases). This CDR3 spans 15 amino acids. Trimming stripped 4 bases from V and 4 bases from J, with 17 bases between. The V gene's germline CDR1 is SGHAT and CDR2 FQNNGV. In DNA form, the CDR3 reads TGTGCCAGCAGCTCTCCGAGGGGGGGAAGATACGAGCAGTACTTC. Residues: CASSSPRGGRYEQYF.

Comments on this clonotype: A read error may explain this, as a much larger clone is one base away. CDR3 nucleotide sequence: TGTGCCAGCAGTGAGCCGGTACGGGGTGTTGTAGGCTACACCTTC. Residues: CASSEPVRGVVGYTF. The gene calls are TRBV10-1 and TRBJ1-2; D gene unclear. Germline V gene lookup returns CDR1 WNHNN and CDR2 SYGVQD (reference sequence). The CDR3 has 15 residues.

This clonotype showed up just a few times. The chain is built from TRBV20-1 and TRBJ2-5; 10 bases are shared with TRBD1. CDR3 length equals 14 residues. Germline CDR1 reads DFQATT; CDR2 reads SNEGSKA (reference sequence). Germline trimming cut 5 bases from V and 4 bases from J; bases unmatched to any gene: 7. CDR3 sequence: CSAPPGQGTETQYF. In nucleotides, the CDR3 is TGCAGTGCTCCCCCGGGACAGGGGACAGAGACCCAGTACTTC.

The rearrangement links TRBV6-2 or TRBV6-3 to TRBJ1-5, with unresolved D. The CDR3 spans 13 residues. Germline assignment: CDR1 MNHEY and CDR2 SVGEGT. Trimming took off 7 bases at V and 0 bases at J, with 7 bases between the two ends. This CDR3 reads CASKDPSNQPQHF. The CDR3 DNA follows: TGTGCCAGCAAGGATCCTAGCAATCAGCCCCAGCATTTT.

In this sample, this clonotype turned up a few times. The chain carries TRBV7-2 and TRBJ1-1; D gene ambiguous. The CDR3 has 15 residues. Trimming removed 5 bases at V and 4 bases at J, with 17 bases between. Germline lookup yields CDR1 SGHTA and CDR2 FQGNSA. The CDR3 DNA sequence: TGTGCCAGCAGCCCCTACACGGGTATATCCACTGAAGCTTTCTTT. Its translation is CASSPYTGISTEAFF.

In regard to this clonotype: A read error may be the cause here, since a much bigger clone is one base away. The V call is TRBV19, the J call TRBJ1-3; 7 bases are shared with TRBD1. The germline V gene encodes CDR1 LNHDA and CDR2 SQIVND (reference sequence). The CDR3 is 14 amino acids. V lost 4 bases to trimming and J lost 8 bases; unmatched junction nucleotides: 8. Written as DNA, the CDR3 is TGTGCCAGTAGTACCCGACAGGGAGGAGACACCATATATTTT. It is translated as CASSTRQGGDTIYF.

Points on this clonotype: This may arise from a read error, as a much more abundant clone is one base away. The chain employs TRBV20-1 and TRBJ1-1, with TRBD1 matching 10 bases. Germline V CDR1 and CDR2: DFQATT, SNEGSKA (reference sequence). There are 13 residues in the CDR3. The J segment lost 7 bases and the V segment lost 5 bases, leaving 7 bases of the junction unmatched. CDR3 residues: CSAGRTGGSEAFF. In DNA form, the CDR3 reads TGCAGTGCTGGAAGGACAGGGGGTAGTGAAGCTTTCTTT.

The rearrangement uses TRBV7-8 and TRBJ1-2; maybe TRBD1 (5 bases). Germline values: CDR1 SGHVS, CDR2 FQNEAQ. This CDR3 comprises 15 residues. The V end lost 6 bases, the J end lost 0 bases, and 14 bases lay between the germline ends. CDR3 DNA sequence: TGTGCCAGCAGTTTTGGGGGTCGACCTAACTATGGCTACACCTTC. Protein product: CASSFGGRPNYGYTF.

The chain joins TRBV11-2 to TRBJ2-2, with D uncertain. CDR3 length: 14 amino acids. The V end was cut by 3 bases, the J end by 0 bases, with 5 bases between. CDR1 is SGHAT, CDR2 FQNNGV, per germline. The CDR3: CASSFLSNTGELFF. CDR3 coding DNA: TGTGCCAGCAGCTTTCTGTCGAACACCGGGGAGCTGTTTTTT.

The chain employs TRBV30 and TRBJ2-5; TRBD1 matches 10 bases. J gave up 4 bases and V 2 bases, and 4 bases lay outside the gene matches. Germline CDR1 GTSNPN, CDR2 SVGIG (reference sequence). CDR3 length: 14 residues. In DNA, the CDR3 is TGTGCCTGGAGTTCAGGACAGGGGGTAGAGACCCAGTACTTC. Protein product: CAWSSGQGVETQYF.

The J gene is TRBJ2-2, the V gene TRBV20-1, with TRBD1 as a possible D gene (6 bases). Germline V lookup: CDR1 DFQATT, CDR2 SNEGSKA (reference sequence). The CDR3 loop spans 14 amino acids. Trimming stripped 5 bases from V and 7 bases from J, with 17 bases between. This CDR3 is CSAEIRGFGGELFF. The CDR3 region has the DNA TGCAGTGCTGAAATCAGGGGTTTCGGCGGGGAGCTGTTTTTT.

This clonotype has a handful of counts. The chain recombines TRBV12-3 or TRBV12-4 with TRBJ1-2, with no clear D. The germline V and J ends were trimmed by 5 bases and 8 bases, with 15 bases remaining between them. CDR3 length equals 13 residues. The CDR3 is CASSKGSLWGYTF. The CDR3 nucleotides read TGTGCCAGCAGTAAGGGATCTCTCTGGGGCTACACCTTC.

The chain carries TRBV6-5 and TRBJ1-5; 7 bases match TRBD1. With 6 bases clipped from V and 4 bases from J, the junction kept 3 bases outside the gene matches. CDR3 length: 13 residues. Germline-derived CDR1 and CDR2 are MNHEY and SVGAGI. The CDR3 sequence is CASREGANQPQHF. The CDR3 nucleotides are TGTGCCAGCAGAGAGGGGGCAAATCAGCCCCAGCATTTT.